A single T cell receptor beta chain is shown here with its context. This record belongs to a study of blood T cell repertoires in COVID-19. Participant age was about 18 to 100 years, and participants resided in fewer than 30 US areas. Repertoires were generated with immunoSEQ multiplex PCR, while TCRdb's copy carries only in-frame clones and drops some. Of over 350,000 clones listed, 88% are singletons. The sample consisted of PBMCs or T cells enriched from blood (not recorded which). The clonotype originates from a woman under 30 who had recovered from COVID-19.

The CDR3 loop is CASSQEVYRVPYGYTF. The CDR3 DNA sequence: TGCGCCAGCAGCCAAGAGGTGTACAGGGTACCCTATGGCTACACCTTC. The chain carries TRBV4-3 and TRBJ1-2; the D gene is possibly TRBD1 (6 bases). V shed 0 bases and J shed 4 bases, with 15 bases lying between them. CDR1 is LGHNA, CDR2 YSLEER, per germline. The CDR3 consists of 16 residues.